A single T cell receptor beta chain is shown here with its context. Its target is not known. The data derive from a study of cytomegalovirus exposure and HLA in healthy donors. PCR involved 60 Vbeta and 13 Jbeta primers. Profiled with immunoSEQ multiplex PCR; TCRdb holds only in-frame clones, not every one. This repertoire shows over 100,000 clones, over 60% found once; its top ten account for around 5%. The germline V gene has CDR1 SNHLY and CDR2 FYNNEI. After removal of 8 bases from V and 0 bases from J, the junction contained 18 bases not matched to a gene. The CDR3 has 18 residues. General study results and limits: The study labeled 150 to 200 TCR beta chains cytomegalovirus-associated. Among immune exposure information, only CMV serostatus was available.

The chain recombines TRBV2 with TRBJ2-7, with 8 nucleotides matching TRBD1. This receptor was obtained from a young woman in good health and CMV-seropositive. The specimen sequenced was PBMCs. CDR3 sequence: CASESWGQENSGSYEQYF. Here the CDR3 DNA reads TGTGCCAGCGAAAGCTGGGGACAGGAAAATAGCGGCTCCTACGAGCAGTACTTC.